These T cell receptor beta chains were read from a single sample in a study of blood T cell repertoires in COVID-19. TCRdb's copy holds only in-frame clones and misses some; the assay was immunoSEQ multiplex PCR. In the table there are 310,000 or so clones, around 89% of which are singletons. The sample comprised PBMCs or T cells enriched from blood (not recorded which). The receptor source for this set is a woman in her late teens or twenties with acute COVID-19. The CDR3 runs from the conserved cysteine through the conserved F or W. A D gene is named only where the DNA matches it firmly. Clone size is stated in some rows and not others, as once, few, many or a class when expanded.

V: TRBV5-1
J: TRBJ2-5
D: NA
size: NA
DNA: TGCGCCAGCAGCCTAGGCCTCCGGGGGTACCAAGAGACCCAGTACTTC
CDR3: CASSLGLRGYQETQYF

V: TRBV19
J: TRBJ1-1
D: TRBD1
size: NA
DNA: TGTGCCAGTAGTGCTAGACAGGGGGCTGGAATCACTGAAGCTTTCTTT
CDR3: CASSARQGAGITEAFF

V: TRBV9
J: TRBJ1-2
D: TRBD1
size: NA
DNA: TGTGCCAGCAGTCTTCTGCCGGGACAGGGGGCCGGCTACACCTTC
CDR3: CASSLLPGQGAGYTF

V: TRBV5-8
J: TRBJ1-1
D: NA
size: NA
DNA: TGTGCCAGCAGCTTGGATCTCCAGGGGATTATGAACACTGAAGCTTTCTTT
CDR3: CASSLDLQGIMNTEAFF

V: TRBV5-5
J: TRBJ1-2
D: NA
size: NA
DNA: TGTGCCAGCAGCTTGGGGGGAGGTCACGTCAACCCTAACTATGGCTACACCTTC
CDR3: CASSLGGGHVNPNYGYTF

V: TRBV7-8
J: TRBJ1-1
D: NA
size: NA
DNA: TGTGCCAGCAGCTCCAGGACAACCACTTTCACTGAAGCTTTCTTT
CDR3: CASSSRTTTFTEAFF

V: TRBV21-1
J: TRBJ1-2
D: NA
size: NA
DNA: TGTGCCAGCCGGGACAGGGAGGCGAAGGGCTATGGCTACACCTTC
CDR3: CASRDREAKGYGYTF

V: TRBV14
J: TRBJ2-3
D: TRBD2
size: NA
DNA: TGTGCCAGCAGCCAAGTTAGCGGGAATCGGGCAGATACGCAGTATTTT
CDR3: CASSQVSGNRADTQYF

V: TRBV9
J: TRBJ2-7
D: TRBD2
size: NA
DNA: TGTGCCAGCAGCCCCCGACTAGCGGGGGAGGCCCTAATCTACGAGCAGTACTTC
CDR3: CASSPRLAGEALIYEQYF

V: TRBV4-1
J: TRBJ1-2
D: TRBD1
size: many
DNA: TGCGCCAGCAGCCAAGGGTCTACAGGGGAGGTTAACTATGGCTACACCTTC
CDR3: CASSQGSTGEVNYGYTF

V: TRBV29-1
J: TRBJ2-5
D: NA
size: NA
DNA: TGCAGCGTTGGAGGGGGCCAAGAGACCCAGTACTTC
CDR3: CSVGGGQETQYF

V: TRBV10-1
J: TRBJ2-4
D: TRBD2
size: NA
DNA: TGCGCCAGCAGTGAGTCGGTAGCGGGAGACTTACGGGCCAAAAACATTCAGTACTTC
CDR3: CASSESVAGDLRAKNIQYF

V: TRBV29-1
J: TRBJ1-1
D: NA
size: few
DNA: TGCAGCGTCGGGGAAGGTCGGGCTGAAGCTTTCTTT
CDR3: CSVGEGRAEAFF

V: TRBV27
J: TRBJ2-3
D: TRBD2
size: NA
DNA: TGTGCCAGCAGTTTAAATTTGGCCGGTGGGCGTAGCGGGAGTGGTTGGGGCACAGATACGCAGTATTTT
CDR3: CASSLNLAGGRSGSGWGTDTQYF

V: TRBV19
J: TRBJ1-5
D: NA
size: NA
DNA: TGTGCCAGTAGTAGGTGGGCCGAATATAGCAATCAGCCCCAGCATTTT
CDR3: CASSRWAEYSNQPQHF

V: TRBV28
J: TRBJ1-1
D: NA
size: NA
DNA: TGTGCCAGCAGCTTCACTCAGGGATGGGCTGAAGCTTTCTTT
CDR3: CASSFTQGWAEAFF

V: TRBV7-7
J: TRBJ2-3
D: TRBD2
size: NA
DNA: TGTGCCAGCAGCTTAGCCCCACTAGCGGGAGGGCCCTCAGATACGCAGTATTTT
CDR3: CASSLAPLAGGPSDTQYF

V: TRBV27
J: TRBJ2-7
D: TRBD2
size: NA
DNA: TGTGCCAGCAGTTCGGGACTAGCGGCCTACGAGCAGTACTTC
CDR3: CASSSGLAAYEQYF

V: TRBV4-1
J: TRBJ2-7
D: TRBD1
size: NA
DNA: TGCGCCAGCAGCGATCGGATATCAGGGGGCTACGAGCAGTACTTC
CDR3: CASSDRISGGYEQYF

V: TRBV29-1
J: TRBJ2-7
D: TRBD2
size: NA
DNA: TGCAGCGTTGAATTAGAGTGGGGGGGCTACGAGCAGTACTTC
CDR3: CSVELEWGGYEQYF

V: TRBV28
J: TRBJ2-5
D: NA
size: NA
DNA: TGTGCCAGCAGTGCGGACAAGGGGATGGAATGGCGAACCCAGTACTTC
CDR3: CASSADKGMEWRTQYF

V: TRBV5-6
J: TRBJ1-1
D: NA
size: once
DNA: TGTGCCAGCAGTTTGGTAAGGGGCGGATTGAAAGCTTTCTTT
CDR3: CASSLVRGGLKAFF

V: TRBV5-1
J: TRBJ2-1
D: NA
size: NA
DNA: TGCGCCAGCAGCTTGGCCAGGGGTAGCTCCTACAATGAGCAGTTCTTC
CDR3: CASSLARGSSYNEQFF

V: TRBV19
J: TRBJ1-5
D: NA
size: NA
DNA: TGTGCCAGTGCTAAGGGGTCAGATTATAGCAATCAGCCCCAGCATTTT
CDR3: CASAKGSDYSNQPQHF

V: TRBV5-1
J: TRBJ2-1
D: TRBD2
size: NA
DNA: TGCGCCAGCAGCCCCGTTGGTAGCGGGAGGGGGAATGAGCAGTTCTTC
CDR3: CASSPVGSGRGNEQFF

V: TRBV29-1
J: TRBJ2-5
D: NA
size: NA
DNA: TGCAGCGTATGGGGGTCGGGGGAGAGGGCCCAGTACTTC
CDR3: CSVWGSGERAQYF

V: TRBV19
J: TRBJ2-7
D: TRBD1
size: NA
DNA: TGTGCCAGTAGAGACGACAGGGCGGCCTACGAGCAGTACTTC
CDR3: CASRDDRAAYEQYF

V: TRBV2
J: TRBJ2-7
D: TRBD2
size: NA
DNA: TGTGCCAGCAGACCAGCGGGGCCCTACGAGCAGTACTTC
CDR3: CASRPAGPYEQYF

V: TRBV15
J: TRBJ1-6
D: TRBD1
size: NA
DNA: TGTGCCACCAGCAGAGATCTAATCGGGACAGGGGGCTCACCCCTCCACTTT
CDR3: CATSRDLIGTGGSPLHF

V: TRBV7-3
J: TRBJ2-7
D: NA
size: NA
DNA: TGTGCCAGCAGCCCGGACAGGGAGGGAGAGCAGTACTTC
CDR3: CASSPDREGEQYF

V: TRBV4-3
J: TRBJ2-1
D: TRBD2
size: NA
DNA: TGCGCCAGCAGCCAAGATCTCCGGGAGGGTTTTCACAATGAGCAGTTCTTC
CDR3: CASSQDLREGFHNEQFF

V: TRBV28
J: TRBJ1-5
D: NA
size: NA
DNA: TGTGCAATCTCACAGTGGAGCAATCAGCCCCAGCATTTT
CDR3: CAISQWSNQPQHF

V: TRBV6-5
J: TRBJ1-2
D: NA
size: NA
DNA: TGTGCCAGCAGTTACTCGGAAGGGGGAGGGTTTGGCTACACCTTC
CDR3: CASSYSEGGGFGYTF

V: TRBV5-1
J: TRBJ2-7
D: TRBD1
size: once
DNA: TGCGCCAGCAGCTTGGGACAGGGGGGGCTAGCGGACTACGAGCAGTACTTC
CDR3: CASSLGQGGLADYEQYF

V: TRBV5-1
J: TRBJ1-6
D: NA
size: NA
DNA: TGCGCCAGCAGCTTGGTTATTTCCTCACCCCTCCACTTT
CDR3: CASSLVISSPLHF